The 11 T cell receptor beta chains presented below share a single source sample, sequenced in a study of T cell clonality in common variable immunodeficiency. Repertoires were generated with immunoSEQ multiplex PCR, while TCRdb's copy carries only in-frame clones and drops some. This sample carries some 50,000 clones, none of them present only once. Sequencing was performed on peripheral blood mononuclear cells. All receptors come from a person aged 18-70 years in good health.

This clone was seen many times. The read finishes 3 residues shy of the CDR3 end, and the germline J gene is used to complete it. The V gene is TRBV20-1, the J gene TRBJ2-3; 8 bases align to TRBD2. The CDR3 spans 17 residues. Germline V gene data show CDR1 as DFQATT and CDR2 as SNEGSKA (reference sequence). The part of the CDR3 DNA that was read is TGCAGTGCTAGAGCCTTCACCTTACGGGGGGGGAGGGAGACG. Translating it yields CSARAFTLRGGRET. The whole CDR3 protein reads CSARAFTLRGGRETQYF.

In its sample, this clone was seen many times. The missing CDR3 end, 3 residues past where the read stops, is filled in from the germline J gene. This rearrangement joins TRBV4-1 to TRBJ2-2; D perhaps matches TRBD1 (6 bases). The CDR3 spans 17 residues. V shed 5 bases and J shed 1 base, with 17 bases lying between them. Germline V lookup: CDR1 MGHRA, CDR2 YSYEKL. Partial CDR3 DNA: TGCGCCAGCAGCGAACTAGGTCAGGGGAGGAACACCGGGGAG. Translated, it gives CASSELGQGRNTGE. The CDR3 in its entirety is CASSELGQGRNTGELFF.

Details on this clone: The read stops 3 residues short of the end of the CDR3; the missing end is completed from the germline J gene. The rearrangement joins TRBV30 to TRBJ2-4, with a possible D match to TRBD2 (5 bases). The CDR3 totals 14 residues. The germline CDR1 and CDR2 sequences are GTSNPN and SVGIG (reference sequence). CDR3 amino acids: CASNLRGRVNGQYF. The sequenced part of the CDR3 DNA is TGTGCCTCCAATCTACGAGGGCGGGTCAATGGT.

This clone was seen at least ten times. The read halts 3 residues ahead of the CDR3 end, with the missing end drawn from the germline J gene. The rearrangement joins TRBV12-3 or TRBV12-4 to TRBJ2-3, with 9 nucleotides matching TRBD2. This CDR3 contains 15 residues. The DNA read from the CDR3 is TGTGCCAGCAGTCATCAAGGGACTAGCACAACCGCG. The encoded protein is CASSHQGTSTTA. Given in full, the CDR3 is CASSHQGTSTTAQYF.

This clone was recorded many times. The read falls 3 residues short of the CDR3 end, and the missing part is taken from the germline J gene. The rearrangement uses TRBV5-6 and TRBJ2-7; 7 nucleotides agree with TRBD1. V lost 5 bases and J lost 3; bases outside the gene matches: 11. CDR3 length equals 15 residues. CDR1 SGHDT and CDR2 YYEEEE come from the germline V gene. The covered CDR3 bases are TGTGCCAGCAGACCCAGGCTGGACAGGAGCTACGAG. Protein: CASRPRLDRSYE. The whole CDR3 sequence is CASRPRLDRSYEQYF. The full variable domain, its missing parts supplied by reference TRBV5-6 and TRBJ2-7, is DAGVTQSPTHLIKTRGQQVTLRCSPKSGHDTVSWYQQALGQGPQFIFQYYEEEERQRGNFPDRFSGHQFPNYSSELNVNALLLGDSALYLCASRPRLDRSYEQYFGPGTRLTVT.

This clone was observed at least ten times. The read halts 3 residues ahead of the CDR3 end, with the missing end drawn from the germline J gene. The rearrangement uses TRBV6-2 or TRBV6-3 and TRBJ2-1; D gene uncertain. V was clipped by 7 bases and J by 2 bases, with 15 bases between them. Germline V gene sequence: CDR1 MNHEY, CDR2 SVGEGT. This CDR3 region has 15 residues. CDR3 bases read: TGTGCCAGCACTAGTCCGGTCCAAACCTACAATGAG. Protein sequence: CASTSPVQTYNE. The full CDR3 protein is CASTSPVQTYNEQFF.

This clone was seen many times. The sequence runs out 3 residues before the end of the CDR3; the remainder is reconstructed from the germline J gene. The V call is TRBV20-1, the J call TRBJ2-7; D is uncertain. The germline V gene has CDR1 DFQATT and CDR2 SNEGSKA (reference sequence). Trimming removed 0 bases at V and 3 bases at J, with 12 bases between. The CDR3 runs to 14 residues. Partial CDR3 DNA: TGCAGTGCTAGAGATTTGGGCAACCTCTACGAG. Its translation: CSARDLGNLYE. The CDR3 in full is CSARDLGNLYEQYF.

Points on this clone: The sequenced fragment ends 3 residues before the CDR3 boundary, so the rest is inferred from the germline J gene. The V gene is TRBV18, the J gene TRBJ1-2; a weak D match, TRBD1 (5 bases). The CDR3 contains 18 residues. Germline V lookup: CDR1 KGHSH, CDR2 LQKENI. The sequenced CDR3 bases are TGTGCCAGCTCACCAAAGCGGGGGAGCGGGGCGGTATCCTACGAC. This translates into CASSPKRGSGAVSYD. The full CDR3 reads CASSPKRGSGAVSYDYTF.

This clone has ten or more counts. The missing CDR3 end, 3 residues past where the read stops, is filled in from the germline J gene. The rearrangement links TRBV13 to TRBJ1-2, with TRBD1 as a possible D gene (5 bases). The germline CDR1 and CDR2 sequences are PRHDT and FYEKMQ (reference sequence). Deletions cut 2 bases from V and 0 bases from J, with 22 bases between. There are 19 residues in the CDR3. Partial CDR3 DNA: TGTGCCAGCAGCTTATATTTCAGGGTCGGGGGTTCAGCTAACTATGGC. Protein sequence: CASSLYFRVGGSANYG. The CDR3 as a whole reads CASSLYFRVGGSANYGYTF.

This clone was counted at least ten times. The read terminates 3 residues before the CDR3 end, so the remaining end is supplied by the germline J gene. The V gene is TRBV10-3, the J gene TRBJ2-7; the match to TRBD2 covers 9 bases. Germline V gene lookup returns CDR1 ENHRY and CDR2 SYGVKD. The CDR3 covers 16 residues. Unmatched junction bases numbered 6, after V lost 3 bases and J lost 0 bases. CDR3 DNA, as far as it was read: TGTGCCATCAGTGACCCTAGCGGGGACTACTCCTACGAG. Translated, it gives CAISDPSGDYSYE. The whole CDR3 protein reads CAISDPSGDYSYEQYF.

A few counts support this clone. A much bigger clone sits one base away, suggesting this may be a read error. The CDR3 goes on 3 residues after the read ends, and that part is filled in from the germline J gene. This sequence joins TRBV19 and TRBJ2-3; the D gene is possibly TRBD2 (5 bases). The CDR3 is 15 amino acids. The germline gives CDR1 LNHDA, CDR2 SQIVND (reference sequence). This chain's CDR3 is CASSIDYARVETQYF. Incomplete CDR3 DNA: TGTGCCAGTAGTATAGATTATGCGCGGGTAGAGACG.